These 20 T cell receptor beta chains share one sample of origin, sequenced in a study of blood T cells in healthy people across ages. Together with a sample-barcoded 5' primer, a J-beta primer mix was included in a second PCR lasting roughly 6 to 12 cycles. One entry per CDR3 protein results from TCRdb running MiXCR on the 5' RACE reads. The sample contains 700,000 or so distinct CDR3 sequences, about 20% of which appear only once. The sequenced sample consisted of blood. Receptors originate from a man aged 65 to 79 in good health.

CDR3 sequence reads: CASSLSLGRTDTQYF. In DNA form, the CDR3 reads TGTGCCAGCAGCTTGTCGCTTGGGCGCACAGATACGCAGTATTTT. The J gene is TRBJ2-3, the V gene TRBV5-8; no clear D. This CDR3 is built from 15 residues. From germline, CDR1 is SGHTS and CDR2 YDEGEE. V was clipped by 1 base and J by 1 base, with 10 bases between them.

The V call is TRBV7-9, the J call TRBJ2-7; perhaps D is TRBD1 or TRBD2 (7 bases each). The V end was cut by 2 bases, the J end by 3 bases, with 11 bases between. The CDR3 sequence is 14 residues long. Germline CDR1 and CDR2: SEHNR and FQNEAQ (reference sequence). CDR3 loop: CASSLQGDYYEQYF. The CDR3 DNA follows: TGTGCCAGCAGCTTACAGGGGGACTACTACGAGCAGTACTTC.

Only a few counts were recorded for this clonotype. CDR3 in DNA: TGTGCCACCAGTGATTTACAGAGTGGTCACAATGAGCAGTTCTTC. It specifies CATSDLQSGHNEQFF. The chain recombines TRBV24-1 with TRBJ2-1; D unclear. With 1 base removed from V and 5 bases from J, the gap between germline ends came to 11 bases. Germline V gene lookup returns CDR1 KGHDR and CDR2 SFDVKD. The CDR3 is 15 residues long.

This clonotype was counted between two and nine times. This chain uses TRBV11-2 with TRBJ2-3, with D possibly being TRBD2 (5 bases). Trimming pared 2 bases from V and 3 bases from J, leaving 9 bases between. The germline V gene has CDR1 SGHAT and CDR2 FQNNGV. The CDR3 is made up of 14 amino acids. The CDR3 DNA reads TGTGCCAGCAGCTTATCGAGGGAAACAGATACGCAGTATTTT. Residues: CASSLSRETDTQYF.

This clonotype was seen only a few times. The chain joins TRBV20-1 to TRBJ2-3, with TRBD2 identical over 10 bases. This CDR3 is 13 amino acids long. The J segment lost 3 bases and the V segment lost 6 bases, leaving 3 bases of the junction unmatched. The germline CDR1 and CDR2 sequences are DFQATT and SNEGSKA (reference sequence). The CDR3 sequence is CSAQREGTDTQYF. The CDR3 nucleotides are TGCAGTGCCCAGCGGGAGGGGACAGATACGCAGTATTTT.

The CDR3 reads CSASTSGGNADTQYF. In nucleotides, the CDR3 is TGCAGTGCCTCCACTAGCGGGGGAAACGCAGATACGCAGTATTTT. The gene calls are TRBV20-1 and TRBJ2-3, with 11 bases lining up with TRBD2. The length of the CDR3 is 15 residues. CDR1 is DFQATT and CDR2 is SNEGSKA in the germline V gene (reference sequence). Unmatched junction bases numbered 9, after V lost 6 bases and J lost 4 bases.

The V gene is TRBV7-3, the J gene TRBJ2-1; D unresolved. CDR1 SGHTA and CDR2 FQGTGA come from the germline V gene. This CDR3 comprises 13 residues. V shed 3 bases and J shed 6 bases, with 9 bases lying between them. CDR3 DNA sequence: TGTGCCAGCAGCTTCTACCTCGGCAATGAGCAGTTCTTC. It yields the protein CASSFYLGNEQFF.

Details on this clonotype: A much larger clone differs by one base, so this may be a read error. V usage is TRBV29-1 and J usage is TRBJ2-4; D may match TRBD1 or TRBD2 (6 bases each). The CDR3 runs to 14 residues. Germline CDR1 is SQVTM and CDR2 is ANQGSEA. The CDR3 coding sequence is TGCAGCGTTGCCAGCTCGGGGGCCAAAAACATTCAGCACTTC. Translation: CSVASSGAKNIQHF.

V is TRBV7-2 and J is TRBJ1-2; D may be TRBD1 (6 bases). Germline values: CDR1 SGHTA, CDR2 FQGNSA. Trimming left V 0 bases short and J 4 bases short, with 15 bases between. The CDR3 is 16 amino acids. The CDR3 DNA follows: TGTGCCAGCAGCTTAGCGCGGGCAGGGGAGGGCTATGGCTACACCTTC. It specifies CASSLARAGEGYGYTF.

This clonotype was counted a few times. This chain links TRBV5-1 with TRBJ1-1, with TRBD1 matching over 11 bases. CDR3 size: 14 residues. Germline assignment: CDR1 SGHRS and CDR2 YFSETQ. The V segment lost 4 bases and the J segment 8 bases; nucleotides outside the gene matches: 7. CDR3 coding DNA: TGCGCCAGCAGCCCGGGGACAGGGGGTCTGGAAGCTTTCTTT. It encodes CASSPGTGGLEAFF.

V gene TRBV29-1 combines with J gene TRBJ2-1, with 10 bases lining up with TRBD1. The assigned J gene may be wrong: the sequence end matches TRBJ2-7 better. The CDR3 runs 14 residues. Germline V CDR1 and CDR2: SQVTM, ANQGSEA. The CDR3 DNA reads as TGCAGCGTTGACGGGACAGGGGCCTTCGGGGAGCAGTACTTC. It specifies CSVDGTGAFGEQYF.

This clonotype was counted only a few times. The chain uses TRBV5-5 and TRBJ2-1; D is possibly TRBD1 (5 bases). Germline V gives CDR1 SGHKS, CDR2 YYEKEE (reference sequence). The CDR3 totals 11 residues. V dropped 0 bases and J dropped 15 bases, with 10 bases sitting between them. The CDR3 DNA is TGTGCCAGCAGCTTGGGGCAGGGTCGGTTCTTC. This translates into CASSLGQGRFF.

V is TRBV11-2 and J is TRBJ1-2, with 10 positions matching TRBD1. Losses at the gene ends were 5 bases for V and 4 bases for J; bases not matched to a gene: 7. CDR3 size: 15 residues. The germline V gene has CDR1 SGHAT and CDR2 FQNNGV. The DNA for the CDR3 is TGTGCCAGCAGCCAAGACAGGGGGCACGGCTATGGCTACACCTTC. This codes for CASSQDRGHGYGYTF.

This clonotype came up many times. The J gene is TRBJ1-3, the V gene TRBV9; D is ambiguous. V lost 3 bases and J 2 bases, leaving 15 bases between the germline ends. Germline V gene sequence: CDR1 SGDLS, CDR2 YYNGEE. The CDR3 length is 16 residues. CDR3 bases: TGTGCCAGCAGCGCCGTGTCCGTGGGAGCTGGAAACACCATATATTTT. It encodes CASSAVSVGAGNTIYF.

The chain combines TRBV7-2 with TRBJ2-7; D might be TRBD1 or TRBD2, each matching 5 bases. Germline assignment: CDR1 SGHTA and CDR2 FQGNSA. The CDR3 has 15 amino acids. V lost 4 bases and J 3 bases, leaving 16 bases between the germline ends. CDR3 region: CASSSWGTGNYEQYF. CDR3 sequence (DNA): TGTGCCAGCAGCTCTTGGGGGACGGGCAACTACGAGCAGTACTTC.

There are a few counts of this clonotype. The V gene is TRBV20-1, the J gene TRBJ2-3; D is perhaps TRBD2 (5 bases). Germline CDR1 is DFQATT and CDR2 is SNEGSKA (reference sequence). The germline V and J ends were trimmed by 0 bases and 1 base, with 17 bases remaining between them. The CDR3 contains 17 residues. The CDR3 here is CSARDGAVTMGTDTQYF. The CDR3 coding sequence is TGCAGTGCTAGAGATGGAGCCGTGACTATGGGCACAGATACGCAGTATTTT.

The genes are TRBV12-3 or TRBV12-4 and TRBJ2-1, with 8 bases aligning to TRBD2. With 5 bases clipped from V and 7 bases from J, the junction kept 13 bases outside the gene matches. The CDR3 sequence is 16 residues long. The CDR3 nucleotides read TGTGCCAGCAGTCTCCGGCAGGCGGGAGGTAGGAATGAGCAGTTCTTC. This sequence encodes CASSLRQAGGRNEQFF.

The chain employs TRBV20-1 and TRBJ2-7; no clear D. CDR3 length: 13 residues. Germline CDR1 DFQATT, CDR2 SNEGSKA (reference sequence). V lost 4 bases, J lost 7 bases, and 17 bases lay in between. The CDR3, as DNA: TGCAGTGCTATGATAGGGTTTTTCGGAGAGCAGTACTTC. It encodes CSAMIGFFGEQYF.

This chain connects TRBV19 to TRBJ1-1; TRBD1 might be the D (6 bases). CDR1 LNHDA and CDR2 SQIVND come from the germline V gene (reference sequence). The CDR3 has 15 amino acids. V was cut by 5 bases and J by 4 bases, with 17 bases left in between. DNA of the CDR3: TGTGCCAGTAGTCCCCAGGGTTGGGGGGCCACTGAAGCTTTCTTT. Protein sequence: CASSPQGWGATEAFF.

This clonotype was recorded a few times. The V gene is TRBV24-1, the J gene TRBJ2-1, with D maybe TRBD1 (6 bases). CDR1 is KGHDR and CDR2 is SFDVKD in the germline V gene. This CDR3 is built from 16 residues. With 2 bases removed from V and 5 bases from J, the gap between germline ends came to 15 bases. The CDR3 DNA reads as TGTGCCACCAGTGATTGGAATCGGGACAATCACAATGAGCAGTTCTTC. As protein: CATSDWNRDNHNEQFF.